The entry that follows covers one T cell receptor beta chain sequence. Antigen: not known. CDR3 length: 14 amino acids. V was shortened by 5 bases and J by 7 bases, with 18 bases between the two germline ends. Germline lookup yields CDR1 GTSNPN and CDR2 SVGIG (reference sequence). The sample is drawn from a study of cytomegalovirus exposure and HLA in healthy donors. General study results and limits: It was reported that the classifier diagnosed cytomegalovirus status with high specificity and sensitivity in both the original and validation cohorts. Despite most TCR sequences being rare, some public TCRs occurred in many donors.

This table comes from immunoSEQ multiplex PCR, and its TCRdb copy is limited to in-frame clones, with some not included. Of 150,000 to 200,000 clones in the sample, approximately 86% were seen once. The material sequenced was PBMCs. The receptor was isolated from a man between 18 and 29 years old in good health and CMV-seropositive. The chain joins TRBV30 to TRBJ1-5, with a weak D call TRBD1 (5 bases). The CDR3 DNA is TGTGCCTGGGCCCAGGGAGGGACGAGGCAGCCCCAGCATTTT. Translating it yields CAWAQGGTRQPQHF.